The source of this T cell receptor beta chain is a study of Ad26.COV2.S vaccination and SARS-CoV-2 variants. Profiled with immunoSEQ multiplex PCR; TCRdb holds only in-frame clones, not every one. The table records a few hundred thousand clones, about 90% of them present only once. The treatment is: some 20 received Ad26.COV2.S at low or high dose, single or two shots; about 5 received placebo; per-sample allocation not given. Samples came from day 63 after the first vaccine or placebo injection. Unmatched junction bases numbered 13, after V lost 0 bases and J lost 4 bases. This CDR3 is 18 amino acids long. Germline V lookup: CDR1 LGHDT, CDR2 YNNKEL (reference sequence).

The chain combines TRBV3-1 (or the pseudogene TRBV3-2) with TRBJ1-2; 8 bases map to TRBD1. This sequence originates from a person aged 18-65 years who received the Ad26.COV2.S COVID-19 vaccine or a placebo. Source: peripheral blood, taken in a trial of Ad26.COV2.S vaccine versus placebo. The CDR3 sequence is CASSQDILRGRRSYGYTF. CDR3 sequence (DNA): TGTGCCAGCAGCCAAGATATCCTCAGGGGGCGCCGATCCTATGGCTACACCTTC.